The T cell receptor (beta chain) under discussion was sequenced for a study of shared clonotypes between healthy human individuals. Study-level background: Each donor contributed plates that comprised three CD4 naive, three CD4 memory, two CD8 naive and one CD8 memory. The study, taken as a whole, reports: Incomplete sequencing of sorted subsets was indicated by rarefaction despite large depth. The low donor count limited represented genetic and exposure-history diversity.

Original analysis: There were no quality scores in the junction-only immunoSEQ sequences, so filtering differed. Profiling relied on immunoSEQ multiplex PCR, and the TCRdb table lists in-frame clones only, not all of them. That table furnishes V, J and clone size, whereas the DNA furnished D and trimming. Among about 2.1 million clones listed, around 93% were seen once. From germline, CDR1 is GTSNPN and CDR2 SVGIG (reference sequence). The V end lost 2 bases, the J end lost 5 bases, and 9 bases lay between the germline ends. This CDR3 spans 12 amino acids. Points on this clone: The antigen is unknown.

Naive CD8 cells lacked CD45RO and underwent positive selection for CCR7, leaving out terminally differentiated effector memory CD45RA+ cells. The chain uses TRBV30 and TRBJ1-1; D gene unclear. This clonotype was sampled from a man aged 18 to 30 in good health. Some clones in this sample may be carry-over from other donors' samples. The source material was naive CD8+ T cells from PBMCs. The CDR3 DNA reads TGTGCCTGGAGTTTCGGGTCTACTGAAGCTTTCTTT. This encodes CAWSFGSTEAFF.